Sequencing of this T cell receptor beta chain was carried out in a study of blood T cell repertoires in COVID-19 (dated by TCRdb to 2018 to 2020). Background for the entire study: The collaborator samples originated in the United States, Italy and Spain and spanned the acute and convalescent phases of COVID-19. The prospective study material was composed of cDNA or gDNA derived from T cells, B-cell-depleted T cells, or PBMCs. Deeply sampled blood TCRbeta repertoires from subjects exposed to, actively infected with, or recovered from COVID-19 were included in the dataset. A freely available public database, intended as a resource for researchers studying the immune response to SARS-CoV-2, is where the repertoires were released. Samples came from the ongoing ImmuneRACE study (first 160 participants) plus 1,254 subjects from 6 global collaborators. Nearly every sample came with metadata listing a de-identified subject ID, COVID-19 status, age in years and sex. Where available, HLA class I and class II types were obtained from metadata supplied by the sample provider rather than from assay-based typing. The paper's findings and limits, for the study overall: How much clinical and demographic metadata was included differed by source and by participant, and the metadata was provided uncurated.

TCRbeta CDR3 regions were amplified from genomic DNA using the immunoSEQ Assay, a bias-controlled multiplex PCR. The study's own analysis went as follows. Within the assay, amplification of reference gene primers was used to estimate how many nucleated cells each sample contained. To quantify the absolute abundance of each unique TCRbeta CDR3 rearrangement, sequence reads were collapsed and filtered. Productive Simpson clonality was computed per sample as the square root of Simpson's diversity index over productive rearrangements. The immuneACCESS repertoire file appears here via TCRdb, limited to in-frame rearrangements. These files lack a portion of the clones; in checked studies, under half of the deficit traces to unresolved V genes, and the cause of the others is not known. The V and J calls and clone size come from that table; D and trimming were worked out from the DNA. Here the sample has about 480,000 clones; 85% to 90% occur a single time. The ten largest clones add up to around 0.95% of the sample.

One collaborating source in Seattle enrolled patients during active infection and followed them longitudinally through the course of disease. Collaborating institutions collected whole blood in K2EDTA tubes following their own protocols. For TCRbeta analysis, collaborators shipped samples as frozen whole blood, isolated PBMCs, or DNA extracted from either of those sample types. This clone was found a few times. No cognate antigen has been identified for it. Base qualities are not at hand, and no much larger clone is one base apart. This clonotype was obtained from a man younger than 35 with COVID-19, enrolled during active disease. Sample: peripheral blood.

The nucleotide sequence is given as TGTGCCATCAGGGCGGGGGAATTCGGGGAGCTGTTTTTT. It is translated as CAIRAGEFGELFF. The chain couples TRBV10-3 to TRBJ2-2; the central 7 bases match TRBD2. After removal of 6 bases from V and 7 bases from J, the junction retains 5 bases not matched to a gene. Reading from cysteine to phenylalanine, the CDR3 counts 13 amino acids. Just the 39-base CDR3 DNA is kept, in frame starting at base 1. The germline V gene gives CDR1 as ENHRY and CDR2 as SYGVKD.